This is a list of T cell receptor beta chains from one sample in a study of response to subunit inactivated influenza vaccine. One entry per CDR3 protein, called by TCRdb with MiXCR from the RT-PCR reads. The sample has about 610,000 distinct CDR3 sequences, 11% to 15% seen once. The source was PBMCs from blood, collected roughly 12 days after vaccination. The receptor set was obtained from a man between 45 and 60 years old who received an inactivated influenza vaccine. Each CDR3 is given with its conserved first and last residue. Each record gives: clone size, J gene, V gene, CDR3 protein. Expanded clones are given a class, and other clones once, few, many or no size at all.

>.|TRBJ2-5|TRBV12-3/TRBV12-4
CASTPGPSGTQYF
>few|TRBJ1-6|TRBV12-3/TRBV12-4
CASSLAGRGYSPLHF
>.|TRBJ2-2|TRBV11-3
CASSDRITGELFF
>many|TRBJ2-7|TRBV5-6
CASSFARGLVAEQYF
>.|TRBJ2-6|TRBV3-1
CASSPSRPSSGANVLTF
>.|TRBJ2-7|TRBV28
CASSLYSAGWAEQYF
>many|TRBJ2-1|TRBV12-3/TRBV12-4
CASSLEDPSFYEQFF
>many|TRBJ2-7|TRBV11-2
CASSLATGGYEQYF
>.|TRBJ2-5|TRBV29-1
CSAPSGSRETQYF
>.|TRBJ2-7|TRBV29-1
CSVEGPGGEGYEQYF
>.|TRBJ2-3|TRBV29-1
CTGTSNTDTQYF
>few|TRBJ2-2|TRBV15
CATSRDSLGTGELFF
>few|TRBJ2-1|TRBV7-9
CASSLLGTGDYNEQFF
>once|TRBJ2-6|TRBV5-6
CASSLVRVASSGANVLTF
>few|TRBJ2-1|TRBV7-8
CASSSRLGRNEQFF
>.|TRBJ2-5|TRBV29-1
CSVAPTSAGGSETQYF
>.|TRBJ2-1|TRBV27
CASTPILAGPYNEQFF
>.|TRBJ2-7|TRBV28
CASSLPRLAGVGQYF
>once|TRBJ2-2|TRBV10-3
CAISGAAGRDNTGELFF
>.|TRBJ2-5|TRBV11-2
CASSLVGGLAGGPQETQYF